The clone carrying this T cell receptor (beta chain) came up many times. These data belong to a study of blood T cell repertoires in COVID-19. Participants were aged about 18 to 95 years, lived in around 25 US areas, and enrolled virtually. Sequencing used immunoSEQ multiplex PCR; TCRdb keeps in-frame clones, though not all of them. This table has approximately 360,000 clones, 70% to 90% appearing once. There are 17 residues in the CDR3. The V end was cut by 4 bases, the J end by 1 base, with 17 bases between. CDR1 is SGHRS, CDR2 YFSETQ, per germline. The TCR originated in a woman aged 30 to 39 with acute COVID-19. The J gene is TRBJ2-2, the V gene TRBV5-1; tentative D call: TRBD1 (6 bases). Sequenced input: PBMCs or T cells enriched from blood (not recorded which). CDR3 bases: TGCGCCAGCAGCGAGACACCCGGGACATGGAACACCGGGGAGCTGTTTTTT. The encoded protein is CASSETPGTWNTGELFF.